This T cell receptor beta chain was sequenced during a study of T cells in Graves' hyperthyroidism and ophthalmopathy. It was RNA transcripts that yielded the amplified TCR beta CDR3 regions. RT-PCR in the first round (using the HTBI primer set) targeted the TCR CDR3. One entry per CDR3 protein, called by TCRdb with MiXCR from the multiplex PCR reads. The table includes approximately 590,000 distinct CDR3 sequences, under 60% detected once. V lost 6 bases to trimming and J lost 8 bases; unmatched junction nucleotides: 3. Germline V gives CDR1 SNHLY, CDR2 FYNNEI. The CDR3 runs to 13 residues. This clonotype was observed at least ten times.

This chain connects TRBV2 to TRBJ1-6; TRBD1 matches at 8 bases. This TCR came from a woman between 18 and 29 years old with Graves' hyperthyroidism. Source material: peripheral blood or thyroid tissue (not recorded which). The CDR3 spells CASRDRADSPLHF. The CDR3 nucleotides read TGTGCCAGCAGGGACAGGGCGGATTCACCCCTCCACTTT.